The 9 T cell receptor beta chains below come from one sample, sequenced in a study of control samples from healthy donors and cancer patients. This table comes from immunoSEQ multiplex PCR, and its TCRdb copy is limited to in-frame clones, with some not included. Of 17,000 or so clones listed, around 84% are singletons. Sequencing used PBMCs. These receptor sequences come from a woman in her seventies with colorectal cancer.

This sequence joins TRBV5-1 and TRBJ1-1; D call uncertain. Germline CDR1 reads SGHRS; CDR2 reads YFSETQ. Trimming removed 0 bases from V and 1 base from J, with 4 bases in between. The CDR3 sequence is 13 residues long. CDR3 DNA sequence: TGCGCCAGCAGCTTGGGGGCGAACACTGAAGCTTTCTTT. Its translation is CASSLGANTEAFF.

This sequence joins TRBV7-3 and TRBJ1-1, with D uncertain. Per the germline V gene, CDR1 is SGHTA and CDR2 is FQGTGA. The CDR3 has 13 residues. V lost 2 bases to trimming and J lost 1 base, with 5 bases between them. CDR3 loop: CASSLWGNTEAFF. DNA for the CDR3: TGTGCCAGCAGCTTATGGGGGAACACTGAAGCTTTCTTT.

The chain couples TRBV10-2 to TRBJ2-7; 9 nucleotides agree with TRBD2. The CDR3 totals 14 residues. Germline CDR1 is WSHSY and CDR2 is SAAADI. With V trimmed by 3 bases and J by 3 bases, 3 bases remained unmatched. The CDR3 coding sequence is TGCGCCAGCAGTGACGAGACTAGCGGCTACGAGCAGTACTTC. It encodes CASSDETSGYEQYF.

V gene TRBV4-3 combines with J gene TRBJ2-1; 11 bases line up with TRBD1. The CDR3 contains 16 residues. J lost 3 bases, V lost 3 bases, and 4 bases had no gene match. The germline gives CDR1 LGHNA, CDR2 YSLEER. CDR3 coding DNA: TGCGCCAGCAGCCACACCGGGACAGGGGGCTACAATGAGCAGTTCTTC. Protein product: CASSHTGTGGYNEQFF.

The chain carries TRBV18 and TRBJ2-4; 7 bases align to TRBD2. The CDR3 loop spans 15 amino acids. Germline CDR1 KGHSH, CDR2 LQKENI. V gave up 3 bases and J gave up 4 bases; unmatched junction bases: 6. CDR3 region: CASSPPGRGKNIQYF. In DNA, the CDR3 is TGTGCCAGCTCACCTCCGGGGCGGGGGAAAAACATTCAGTACTTC.

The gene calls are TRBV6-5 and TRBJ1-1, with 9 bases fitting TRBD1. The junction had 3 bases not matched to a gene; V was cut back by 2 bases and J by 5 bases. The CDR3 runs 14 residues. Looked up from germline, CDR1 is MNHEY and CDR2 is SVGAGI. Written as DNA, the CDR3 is TGTGCCAGCAGTTACAGGACAGGGGAGACTGAAGCTTTCTTT. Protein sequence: CASSYRTGETEAFF.

CDR3 region: CASSLYGVQNTIYF. CDR3 coding DNA: TGTGCCAGCAGCTTATACGGGGTGCAAAACACCATATATTTT. The chain combines TRBV11-2 with TRBJ1-3; D is unclear. This CDR3 has 14 residues. Germline-derived CDR1 and CDR2 are SGHAT and FQNNGV. Deletions cut 2 bases from V and 6 bases from J, with 11 bases between.

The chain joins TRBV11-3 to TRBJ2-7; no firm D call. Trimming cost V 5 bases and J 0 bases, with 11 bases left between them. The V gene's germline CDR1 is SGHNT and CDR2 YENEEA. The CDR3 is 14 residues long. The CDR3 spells CASSPDGSSYEQYF. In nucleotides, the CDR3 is TGTGCCAGCAGCCCGGACGGCAGCTCCTACGAGCAGTACTTC.

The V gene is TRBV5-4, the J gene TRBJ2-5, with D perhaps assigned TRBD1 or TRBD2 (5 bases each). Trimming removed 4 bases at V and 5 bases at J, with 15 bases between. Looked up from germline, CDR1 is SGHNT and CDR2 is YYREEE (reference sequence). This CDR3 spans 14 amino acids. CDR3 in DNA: TGTGCCAGCAGCCCCCCTCGGGGCGAGGAGACCCAGTACTTC. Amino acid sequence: CASSPPRGEETQYF.